One sample yielded the 30 T cell receptor beta chains listed below, sequenced in a study of T cell responses to AZD1222 COVID-19 vaccine. Data came from immunoSEQ multiplex PCR; TCRdb stores just in-frame clones and leaves some out. Here the sample spans about 110,000 clones, 92% being singletons. This sample comprised peripheral blood, obtained 28 days after the second AZD1222 dose. Source of these receptors: an adult who received the AZD1222 COVID-19 vaccine.

The chain couples TRBV5-8 to TRBJ1-5; D remains unclear. This CDR3 contains 11 residues. Looked up from germline, CDR1 is SGHTS and CDR2 is YDEGEE. V lost 0 bases and J 5 bases, leaving 0 bases between the germline ends. The CDR3 protein is CASSLDQPQHF. Written as DNA, the CDR3 is TGTGCCAGCAGCTTGGATCAGCCCCAGCATTTT.

A remark on this clone: Other DNA sequences in this sample translate to the same CDR3. The genes are TRBV6-5 and TRBJ1-5; D gene uncertain. Per the germline V gene, CDR1 is MNHEY and CDR2 is SVGAGI. Trimming removed 6 bases from V and 0 bases from J, with 9 bases in between. The CDR3 spans 14 residues. This chain's CDR3 is CASRPQNSNQPQHF. CDR3 DNA: TGTGCCAGCAGACCTCAAAATAGCAATCAGCCCCAGCATTTT.

The rearrangement uses TRBV5-1 and TRBJ2-3; D may be TRBD2 (5 bases). The V end was cut by 7 bases, the J end by 3 bases, with 9 bases between. The CDR3 covers 12 residues. Germline V gene sequence: CDR1 SGHRS, CDR2 YFSETQ. The CDR3 sequence: CASAGGTDTQYF. The CDR3 DNA reads TGCGCCAGCGCGGGCGGGACAGATACGCAGTATTTT.

This clone was seen more than once but under ten times. V and J are TRBV7-2 and TRBJ2-7; 7 bases align to TRBD2. The trim removed 3 bases at V and 3 bases at J, leaving 5 bases unmatched. CDR3 length equals 14 residues. From germline, CDR1 is SGHTA and CDR2 FQGNSA. CDR3 coding DNA: TGTGCCAGCAGCTTCTCTAGCGGTGACTACGAGCAGTACTTC. Encoded protein: CASSFSSGDYEQYF.

The chain uses TRBV27 and TRBJ2-3, with D tentatively TRBD1 (5 bases). CDR3 length equals 16 residues. CDR1 MNHEY and CDR2 SMNVEV come from the germline V gene (reference sequence). The V and J ends lost 5 bases and 1 base respectively, with 16 bases between them. The CDR3 region has the DNA TGTGCCAGCAGTGTCAAAAGGGGAAGGGGCACAGATACGCAGTATTTT. It codes for CASSVKRGRGTDTQYF.

J is TRBJ1-5 and V is TRBV10-2; tentative D call: TRBD1 (6 bases). The CDR3 consists of 13 residues. Germline assignment: CDR1 WSHSY and CDR2 SAAADI. V was trimmed by 7 bases and J by 0 bases, leaving 7 bases between them. The CDR3 region has the DNA TGCGCCAGCAAGGGGGATAGCAATCAGCCCCAGCATTTT. Encoded protein: CASKGDSNQPQHF.

The chain combines TRBV6-1 with TRBJ2-1; D remains ambiguous. This CDR3 is built from 12 residues. From germline, CDR1 is MNHNS and CDR2 SASEGT. V lost 2 bases and J 5 bases, leaving 4 bases between the germline ends. The CDR3 reads CASSEFNNEQFF. CDR3 nucleotides: TGTGCCAGCAGTGAATTCAACAATGAGCAGTTCTTC.

This chain connects TRBV11-2 to TRBJ2-5, with 12 bases that match TRBD2. This CDR3 is built from 17 residues. After removal of 10 bases from V and 0 bases from J, the junction contained 12 bases not matched to a gene. Looked up from germline, CDR1 is SGHAT and CDR2 is FQNNGV. This CDR3 is CATTGLAGPSYQETQYF. CDR3 DNA sequence: TGTGCCACGACCGGACTAGCGGGGCCGTCGTACCAAGAGACCCAGTACTTC.

This clone was detected once. The chain uses TRBV12-3 or TRBV12-4 and TRBJ1-3; D not certain. The CDR3 length is 13 residues. V lost 10 bases and J lost 2, with 12 bases in between. CDR3 sequence reads: CATGRRPGNTIYF. The CDR3 coding sequence is TGTGCCACCGGGAGGCGCCCTGGAAACACCATATATTTT.

The chain links TRBV27 to TRBJ1-5; 8 nucleotides match TRBD1. Germline assignment: CDR1 MNHEY and CDR2 SMNVEV (reference sequence). V was clipped by 4 bases and J by 0 bases; unmatched bases: 2. The CDR3 sequence is 15 residues long. DNA for the CDR3: TGTGCCAGCAGTTGGGACAGGAGTAGCAATCAGCCCCAGCATTTT. Translating it yields CASSWDRSSNQPQHF.

The chain couples TRBV10-3 to TRBJ1-1, with TRBD1 matching 8 bases. This CDR3 has 17 residues. Germline trimming cut 6 bases from V and 3 bases from J; bases unmatched to any gene: 15. Germline CDR1 ENHRY, CDR2 SYGVKD. The CDR3 coding sequence is TGTGCCATCAGAGGTTGGACAGGGAGTGGTGTGGACACTGAAGCTTTCTTT. It codes for CAIRGWTGSGVDTEAFF.

This clone is a singleton in its sample. This sequence joins TRBV10-3 and TRBJ2-5, with D possibly TRBD2 on 7 matching bases. V was clipped by 0 bases and J by 1 base, with 12 bases between them. Germline CDR1 and CDR2: ENHRY and SYGVKD. This CDR3 has 16 amino acids. The CDR3 DNA sequence: TGTGCCATCAGTGAGTCCCGGGGGGCATTCCAAGAGACCCAGTACTTC. This gives the protein CAISESRGAFQETQYF.

This chain joins TRBV7-9 and TRBJ2-1; possibly TRBD2 for D (5 bases). The V gene's germline CDR1 is SEHNR and CDR2 FQNEAQ (reference sequence). V was cut by 3 bases and J by 13 bases, with 13 bases left in between. The CDR3 contains 12 residues. This CDR3 reads CASSFFAGIQFF. DNA of the CDR3: TGTGCCAGCAGCTTCTTTGCGGGTATTCAGTTCTTC.

As DNA, the CDR3 is TGTGCTAGTGGTTTGCGCGTGCCAGATACGCAGTATTTT. Amino acids: CASGLRVPDTQYF. The chain is built from TRBV12-5 and TRBJ2-3; D ambiguous. This CDR3 is 13 amino acids long. Germline V gene data show CDR1 as LGHNT and CDR2 as FRNRAP. Trimming shortened V by 2 bases and J by 4 bases, and 7 bases separated the two germline ends.

This chain links TRBV6-2 or TRBV6-3 with TRBJ2-1, with D hard to call. Trimming cost V 0 bases and J 12 bases, with 9 bases left between them. Germline V gene data show CDR1 as MNHEY and CDR2 as SVGEGT. The CDR3 consists of 12 residues. The CDR3 DNA reads as TGTGCCAGCAGTTACTCGAGACGGTCGCAGTTCTTC. Translated, it gives CASSYSRRSQFF.

The J gene is TRBJ1-5, the V gene TRBV28, with unresolved D. Trimming removed 2 bases from V and 4 bases from J, with 15 bases in between. Germline lookup yields CDR1 MDHEN and CDR2 SYDVKM. The CDR3 extends over 16 amino acids. CDR3 in DNA: TGTGCCAGCAGTTTACTGGTGGGGTCTAGGAATCAGCCCCAGCATTTT. This sequence encodes CASSLLVGSRNQPQHF. Full variable domain (outside the CDR3, taken from reference TRBV28 and TRBJ1-5): DVKVTQSSRYLVKRTGEKVFLECVQDMDHENMFWYRQDPGLGLRLIYFSYDVKMKEKGDIPEGYSVSREKKERFSLILESASTNQTSMYLCASSLLVGSRNQPQHFGDGTRLSIL.

In its sample, this clone was seen once. The chain carries TRBV11-3 and TRBJ2-3, with 7 bases matching TRBD1. The ends lost 2 bases at V and 4 bases at J; junction bases unmatched: 3. CDR1 is SGHNT, CDR2 YENEEA, per germline. This CDR3 has 14 amino acids. The CDR3 DNA sequence: TGTGCCAGCAGCTTACGACAGGGCCCAGATACGCAGTATTTT. Its translation: CASSLRQGPDTQYF.

V gene TRBV7-9 combines with J gene TRBJ2-1; D may be TRBD1 or TRBD2 (5 bases each). The germline gives CDR1 SEHNR, CDR2 FQNEAQ (reference sequence). The CDR3 is made up of 17 amino acids. The V end was cut by 4 bases, the J end by 6 bases, with 22 bases between. CDR3 loop: CASSSTSGTPLFNEQFF. Here the CDR3 DNA reads TGTGCCAGCAGCTCGACGTCCGGGACCCCGTTGTTCAATGAGCAGTTCTTC.

The genes are TRBV5-1 and TRBJ2-1; D may match TRBD1 or TRBD2 (5 bases each). The germline gives CDR1 SGHRS, CDR2 YFSETQ. The CDR3 has 14 residues. V shed 0 bases and J shed 2 bases, with 6 bases lying between them. In DNA form, the CDR3 reads TGCGCCAGCAGCTTGGGGGACCCCTACAATGAGCAGTTCTTC. Translation: CASSLGDPYNEQFF.

As regards this clone: Other DNA sequences in the same sample also yield this CDR3. The chain is built from TRBV14 and TRBJ2-7; 7 bases line up with TRBD1. CDR1 and CDR2 from the germline V gene are SGHDN and FVKESK. The trim removed 0 bases at V and 4 bases at J, leaving 6 bases unmatched. This CDR3 is 15 amino acids long. The CDR3 protein is CASSQETGTAYEQYF. The CDR3 DNA reads TGTGCCAGCAGCCAAGAGACCGGGACAGCTTACGAGCAGTACTTC.

Worth noting for this clone: The same CDR3 arises from other DNA sequences in this sample as well. The rearrangement uses TRBV10-3 and TRBJ2-1; D perhaps matches TRBD1 (6 bases). V was trimmed by 6 bases and J by 3 bases, leaving 6 bases between them. CDR3 length equals 12 residues. CDR1 and CDR2 (germline): ENHRY, SYGVKD. For the CDR3, the DNA is TGTGCCATCAGGGACAGCTACAATGAGCAGTTCTTC. Its translation is CAIRDSYNEQFF.

CDR3 DNA: TGTGCCAGCACCACGACGACAGGGGGCGGCTATGGCTACACCTTC. The encoded protein is CASTTTTGGGYGYTF. This chain uses TRBV9 with TRBJ1-2; 10 bases are a match to TRBD1. Germline values: CDR1 SGDLS, CDR2 YYNGEE. V shed 6 bases, J shed 4 bases, and the junction held 9 bases outside the gene matches. This CDR3 region has 15 residues.

This chain connects TRBV7-6 to TRBJ2-5; D might be TRBD2 (6 bases). Trimming stripped 1 base from V and 5 bases from J, with 11 bases between. Germline CDR1 SGHVS, CDR2 FNYEAQ. This CDR3 is 14 amino acids long. The CDR3 sequence is CASSLGRGWETQYF. The CDR3 nucleotides are TGTGCCAGCAGCTTAGGTCGGGGGTGGGAGACCCAGTACTTC.

The chain combines TRBV11-3 with TRBJ1-1, with D unresolved. Germline CDR1 SGHNT, CDR2 YENEEA. The CDR3 loop spans 12 amino acids. The V end was cut by 5 bases, the J end by 7 bases, with 11 bases between. In DNA, the CDR3 is TGTGCCAGCAGCCCTGGGCACGATGAAGCTTTCTTT. The encoded protein is CASSPGHDEAFF.

The V and J genes are TRBV6-6 and TRBJ1-2; D is unresolved. Germline CDR1 reads MNHNY; CDR2 reads SVGAGI (reference sequence). CDR3 length: 14 amino acids. V dropped 2 bases and J dropped 5 bases, with 12 bases sitting between them. CDR3 residues: CASSYAGSHYGYTF. CDR3 in DNA: TGTGCCAGCAGTTACGCCGGATCACATTATGGCTACACCTTC.

The chain joins TRBV7-2 to TRBJ1-2, with TRBD1 matching 11 bases. The CDR3 contains 17 residues. The V gene's germline CDR1 is SGHTA and CDR2 FQGNSA. J lost 4 bases, V lost 1 base, and 8 bases had no gene match. CDR3 DNA: TGTGCCAGCAGCTTAGTCGCCGGACAGGGGGCAAGCTATGGCTACACCTTC. Residues: CASSLVAGQGASYGYTF.

J is TRBJ2-5 and V is TRBV5-1; unclear D gene. This CDR3 contains 12 residues. Looked up from germline, CDR1 is SGHRS and CDR2 is YFSETQ. V was clipped by 3 bases and J by 2 bases, with 5 bases between them. The CDR3 DNA reads TGCGCCAGCAGCTCGAAGCAAGAGACCCAGTACTTC. Protein: CASSSKQETQYF.

This chain links TRBV7-2 with TRBJ1-5; 7 bases are shared with TRBD1. The J segment lost 3 bases and the V segment lost 5 bases, leaving 7 bases of the junction unmatched. The CDR3 totals 15 residues. The V gene's germline CDR1 is SGHTA and CDR2 FQGNSA. CDR3 sequence reads: CASSPPGTANQPQHF. The CDR3 DNA follows: TGTGCCAGCAGCCCCCCCGGGACAGCCAATCAGCCCCAGCATTTT.

This clone was counted only a few times. The rearrangement joins TRBV6-5 to TRBJ1-1, with TRBD1 as a possible D gene (6 bases). V shed 4 bases and J shed 2 bases, with 11 bases lying between them. The V gene's germline CDR1 is MNHEY and CDR2 SVGAGI. CDR3 size: 14 residues. In DNA form, the CDR3 reads TGTGCCAGCAGTTTTTACAGGGATAACACTGAAGCTTTCTTT. Its protein is CASSFYRDNTEAFF.

The J gene is TRBJ2-1, the V gene TRBV5-1, with TRBD2 identical over 7 bases. The junction had 9 bases not matched to a gene; V was cut back by 0 bases and J by 6 bases. CDR1 SGHRS and CDR2 YFSETQ come from the germline V gene. The CDR3 runs to 16 residues. The CDR3 is CASSLAVSGVGNEQFF. The CDR3 DNA sequence: TGCGCCAGCAGCTTGGCGGTCAGCGGGGTCGGCAATGAGCAGTTCTTC.